A single sample is the source of the 6 T cell receptor beta chains below, sequenced in a study of T cell responses to AZD1222 COVID-19 vaccine. The repertoire was sequenced with immunoSEQ multiplex PCR; TCRdb's copy has only in-frame clones and lacks some. The sample shows approximately 120,000 clones, approximately 87% of them seen only once. The sequencing here drew on peripheral blood, taken on day 0 of AZD1222 vaccination. The origin of the receptors is an adult in good health.

The rearrangement uses TRBV9 and TRBJ2-7; D unclear. The CDR3 is made up of 16 amino acids. Trimming left V 0 bases short and J 0 bases short, with 13 bases between. Germline V gene sequence: CDR1 SGDLS, CDR2 YYNGEE. The CDR3 DNA sequence: TGTGCCAGCAGCGTAGGGCGGACCCGGAGCTCCTACGAGCAGTACTTC. Amino acid sequence: CASSVGRTRSSYEQYF.

The gene calls are TRBV2 and TRBJ2-7; the D gene could be TRBD1 or TRBD2 (5 bases each). Between the trimmed V and J ends, which lost 3 bases and 2 bases, there was a span of 11 bases. CDR1 SNHLY and CDR2 FYNNEI come from the germline V gene. This CDR3 comprises 14 residues. In DNA, the CDR3 is TGTGCCAGCAGTGATTTTGGGGGAACCTACGAGCAGTACTTC. Translating gives CASSDFGGTYEQYF.

The chain has TRBV9 and TRBJ2-2, with 8 bases identical to TRBD1. V gave up 3 bases and J gave up 2 bases; unmatched junction bases: 3. The CDR3 extends over 15 amino acids. Germline CDR1 SGDLS, CDR2 YYNGEE. The CDR3 DNA sequence: TGTGCCAGCAGCGCCCAGGGGGCAAACACCGGGGAGCTGTTTTTT. Amino acids: CASSAQGANTGELFF. The full variable domain, completed using reference TRBV9 and TRBJ2-2, is DSGVTQTPKHLITATGQRVTLRCSPRSGDLSVYWYQQSLDQGLQFLIQYYNGEERAKGNILERFSAQQFPDLHSELNLSSLELGDSALYFCASSAQGANTGELFFGEGSRLTVL.

The chain recombines TRBV9 with TRBJ1-4; 8 nucleotides agree with TRBD1. The V segment lost 0 bases and the J segment 5 bases; nucleotides outside the gene matches: 6. CDR1 is SGDLS and CDR2 is YYNGEE in the germline V gene. The CDR3 has 16 residues. CDR3 DNA sequence: TGTGCCAGCAGCGTAGGGGGGCGGGACAGGAATGAAAAACTGTTTTTT. Encoded protein: CASSVGGRDRNEKLFF. The full variable domain, its missing parts supplied by reference TRBV9 and TRBJ1-4, is DSGVTQTPKHLITATGQRVTLRCSPRSGDLSVYWYQQSLDQGLQFLIQYYNGEERAKGNILERFSAQQFPDLHSELNLSSLELGDSALYFCASSVGGRDRNEKLFFGSGTQLSVL.

The genes are TRBV3-1 (or the pseudogene TRBV3-2) and TRBJ1-6; D is unclear. V was pared by 1 base and J by 13 bases, with 17 bases between. The CDR3 has 15 residues. CDR1 and CDR2 from the germline V gene are LGHDT and YNNKEL (reference sequence). CDR3 in DNA: TGTGCCAGCAGCCAAGGAGCCGGAGGAGCATTCCCCCTCCACTTT. Amino acids: CASSQGAGGAFPLHF.

This clone has only a few counts. The genes are TRBV29-1 and TRBJ2-5; D is unclear. The CDR3 is made up of 12 amino acids. The germline V gene has CDR1 SQVTM and CDR2 ANQGSEA. V was trimmed by 4 bases and J by 1 base, leaving 7 bases between them. The DNA of the CDR3 is TGCAGCGTTGCAGCAAGCCAAGAGACCCAGTACTTC. Residues: CSVAASQETQYF.